The 10 T cell receptor beta chains below were found in one sample sequenced in a study of T cells after yellow fever vaccination. TCRdb independently ran MiXCR on the 5' RACE reads; one entry per CDR3 protein. The repertoire has more than 350,000 distinct CDR3 sequences, around 10% of them found once; the top ten carry around 19%. The sequenced sample was PBMCs, obtained on the day of the first yellow fever vaccination. All receptors come from a young man who received the YFV17D yellow fever vaccine.

This clonotype has a count of ten or more. The genes are TRBV20-1 and TRBJ2-1; D is uncertain. Trimming left V 1 base short and J 2 bases short, with 12 bases between. Germline V gene lookup returns CDR1 DFQATT and CDR2 SNEGSKA (reference sequence). There are 15 residues in the CDR3. DNA for the CDR3: TGCAGTGCTAGAGGGTCTCGGCAGGCCTACAATGAGCAGTTCTTC. Protein: CSARGSRQAYNEQFF.

The chain is built from TRBV5-1 and TRBJ2-5; 7 bases agree with TRBD2. Germline V gives CDR1 SGHRS, CDR2 YFSETQ. The CDR3 sequence is 15 residues long. Losses at the gene ends were 8 bases for V and 1 base for J; bases not matched to a gene: 11. CDR3 bases: TGCGCCAGTAGACTAGCACCGACCGGCCAAGAGACCCAGTACTTC. As protein: CASRLAPTGQETQYF.

With regard to this clonotype: The junction departs from germline at one end; a sequencing error may be responsible. The genes are TRBV4-2 and TRBJ2-5; the D gene is possibly TRBD2 (5 bases). From germline, CDR1 is LGHNA and CDR2 YNFKEQ. This CDR3 spans 17 amino acids. The CDR3 region has the DNA TGTGCCAGCAGCCCCGGGCTCCTTAGCGTGGCGCTGGAGAGCCAGTACTTC. Translating it yields CASSPGLLSVALESQYF.

This clonotype was observed many times. The chain couples TRBV15 to TRBJ2-7; D is uncertain. This CDR3 spans 13 amino acids. CDR1 LNHNV and CDR2 YYDKDF come from the germline V gene (reference sequence). Between the trimmed V and J ends, which lost 0 bases and 12 bases, there was a span of 15 bases. The CDR3 sequence: CATSRDLGLVSYV. In DNA, the CDR3 is TGTGCCACCAGCAGAGATTTAGGGCTGGTCTCGTACGTC.

The table lists this clonotype with many counts. This sequence joins TRBV29-1 and TRBJ2-2, with D possibly being TRBD1 or TRBD2 (5 bases each). The V end lost 5 bases, the J end lost 1 base, and 14 bases lay between the germline ends. CDR3 length: 15 residues. CDR1 is SQVTM, CDR2 ANQGSEA, per germline. CDR3 DNA: TGCAGCGTTCGTTTCGGGGCACTGAACACCGGGGAGCTGTTTTTT. Translation: CSVRFGALNTGELFF.

The chain links TRBV5-5 to TRBJ1-1; 9 positions agree with TRBD1. The CDR3 covers 16 residues. V shed 2 bases and J 1 base; nucleotides not matched to a gene: 6. Per germline, CDR1 SGHKS and CDR2 YYEKEE (reference sequence). The CDR3 region is CASSFRQGDRNTEAFF. CDR3 nucleotides: TGTGCCAGCAGCTTTCGACAGGGGGATAGGAACACTGAAGCTTTCTTT.

This chain links TRBV30 with TRBJ2-1, with D unresolved. Deletions cut 5 bases from V and 2 bases from J, with 4 bases between. Germline CDR1 reads GTSNPN; CDR2 reads SVGIG (reference sequence). The CDR3 runs 11 residues. In DNA, the CDR3 is TGTGCCTGGGACGCCTACAATGAGCAGTTCTTC. This translates into CAWDAYNEQFF.

The chain uses TRBV7-2 and TRBJ2-4; D remains ambiguous. Trimming took off 2 bases at V and 3 bases at J, with 11 bases between the two ends. There are 15 residues in the CDR3. Germline-derived CDR1 and CDR2 are SGHTA and FQGNSA. The CDR3 DNA is TGTGCCAGCAGCTTAAACCGATGGGACAAAAACATTCAGTACTTC. Protein: CASSLNRWDKNIQYF. The variable domain in full, with the rest retrieved from reference TRBV7-2 and TRBJ2-4, is GAGVSQSPSNKVTEKGKDVELRCDPISGHTALYWYRQSLGQGLEFLIYFQGNSAPDKSGLPSDRFSAERTGGSVSTLTIQRTQQEDSAVYLCASSLNRWDKNIQYFGAGTRLSVL.

The rearrangement links TRBV9 to TRBJ2-3; 13 bases agree with TRBD2. CDR1 is SGDLS, CDR2 YYNGEE, per germline. V shed 4 bases and J 5 bases; nucleotides not matched to a gene: 10. The CDR3 is 17 amino acids. The CDR3 DNA sequence: TGTGCCAGCAGCCCGCGGACTAGCGGGGGCTCGGGAGATACGCAGTATTTT. Amino acids: CASSPRTSGGSGDTQYF.

The chain joins TRBV12-3 or TRBV12-4 to TRBJ1-1; D remains ambiguous. CDR3 length: 14 residues. V was trimmed by 3 bases and J by 4 bases, leaving 12 bases between them. The CDR3 spells CASSFEGRSTEAFF. The CDR3 DNA reads as TGTGCCAGCAGTTTTGAGGGCAGGAGCACTGAAGCTTTCTTT.